This entry lists 20 T cell receptor beta chains sequenced from one sample in a study of shared T cell receptors in the human thymus. Clones were read by immunoSEQ multiplex PCR, and TCRdb kept only the in-frame ones, dropping some. The table shows roughly 410,000 clones, with over 90% occurring only once. The sample was thymocytes. The receptors were gathered from a human donor.

The chain has TRBV11-1 and TRBJ1-2, with 8 bases that match TRBD1. The trim removed 2 bases at V and 6 bases at J, leaving 5 bases unmatched. Germline V CDR1 and CDR2: SGHAT, FQDESV (reference sequence). The CDR3 sequence is 14 residues long. The DNA for the CDR3 is TGTGCCAGCAGCTTACGGTCAGGGGGCGATGGCTACACCTTC. It encodes CASSLRSGGDGYTF.

V and J are TRBV28 and TRBJ2-5; D remains ambiguous. V lost 5 bases and J lost 1, with 29 bases in between. The CDR3 has 20 residues. Per germline, CDR1 MDHEN and CDR2 SYDVKM. DNA of the CDR3: TGTGCCAGCAGTAACCCCGCTCGGCGCGGTCCCCACCGGGTCCAAGAGACCCAGTACTTC. Residues: CASSNPARRGPHRVQETQYF.

V is TRBV28 and J is TRBJ2-3, with 8 nucleotides matching TRBD2. CDR1 is MDHEN and CDR2 is SYDVKM in the germline V gene. CDR3 length: 16 amino acids. With 5 bases clipped from V and 6 bases from J, the junction kept 13 bases outside the gene matches. This CDR3 reads CASSGLRLAGWDTQYF. CDR3 bases: TGTGCCAGCAGTGGATTGCGTCTAGCGGGCTGGGATACGCAGTATTTT.

This chain links TRBV6-4 with TRBJ1-5; D unclear. In germline, CDR1 is MRHNA, CDR2 SNTAGT. Trimming pared 3 bases from V and 4 bases from J, leaving 10 bases between. The CDR3 has 14 residues. The CDR3 DNA follows: TGTGCCAGCAGTGAGGGCACGGAGAATCAGCCCCAGCATTTT. The encoded protein is CASSEGTENQPQHF.

This chain connects TRBV7-9 to TRBJ1-5, with D tentatively TRBD1 (5 bases). This CDR3 region has 18 residues. V dropped 1 base and J dropped 3 bases, with 19 bases sitting between them. Germline values: CDR1 SEHNR, CDR2 FQNEAQ (reference sequence). CDR3 loop: CASSLEPEQEEFNQPQHF. In DNA, the CDR3 is TGTGCCAGCAGCTTAGAGCCCGAACAGGAGGAATTCAATCAGCCCCAGCATTTT.

In this sample, this clone turned up a few times. This chain uses TRBV19 with TRBJ1-5; D possibly corresponds to TRBD1 (6 bases). This CDR3 spans 13 amino acids. V was shortened by 7 bases and J by 6 bases, with 13 bases between the two germline ends. Germline loops: CDR1 LNHDA, CDR2 SQIVND (reference sequence). The CDR3 bases are TGTGCCAGTACCATACAGGGTCTTCAGCCCCAGCATTTT. Amino acids: CASTIQGLQPQHF.

This chain links TRBV5-4 with TRBJ2-1; perhaps TRBD2 as D (5 bases). Germline V gene data show CDR1 as SGHNT and CDR2 as YYREEE (reference sequence). V lost 4 bases and J 2 bases, leaving 13 bases between the germline ends. The CDR3 sequence is 15 residues long. The CDR3 reads CASSRFAGTYNEQFF. CDR3 sequence (DNA): TGTGCCAGCAGCCGTTTTGCGGGCACCTACAATGAGCAGTTCTTC.

This chain connects TRBV21-1 to TRBJ2-7; TRBD1, the table's D call, was not compared with the DNA. TRBV21-1 is flagged as a pseudogene. The CDR3 sequence is 13 residues long. In nucleotides, the CDR3 is TGTGCCAGCAGCAAAGGGGGCCCAAGCGAGCAGTACTTC. This codes for CASSKGGPSEQYF.

The chain joins TRBV5-6 to TRBJ2-7; D could derive from TRBD1 or TRBD2 (5 bases each). Trimming took 5 bases from V and 0 from J, leaving 12 bases between them. The CDR3 sequence is 14 residues long. Germline loops: CDR1 SGHDT, CDR2 YYEEEE. CDR3 region: CASRLSDSSYEQYF. CDR3 sequence (DNA): TGTGCCAGCAGACTTAGCGACAGCTCCTACGAGCAGTACTTC.

The chain couples TRBV27 to TRBJ2-5, with 9 positions matching TRBD2. V shed 10 bases and J 4 bases; nucleotides not matched to a gene: 19. The CDR3 is 17 amino acids. Germline-derived CDR1 and CDR2 are MNHEY and SMNVEV (reference sequence). The CDR3 spells CATTTTSGLPPRETQYF. CDR3 nucleotide sequence: TGTGCCACTACAACGACTAGCGGCCTCCCCCCACGAGAGACCCAGTACTTC.

This clone was seen just once. The chain links TRBV5-1 to TRBJ2-1; D possibly corresponds to TRBD1 (5 bases). V gave up 4 bases and J gave up 3 bases, with 14 bases separating them. The CDR3 totals 15 residues. Germline lookup yields CDR1 SGHRS and CDR2 YFSETQ. As DNA, the CDR3 is TGCGCCAGCAGCCCATTCAGGGCGCACTACAATGAGCAGTTCTTC. This gives the protein CASSPFRAHYNEQFF.

In regard to this clone: Distinct nucleotide sequences in the sample also encode this CDR3. V gene TRBV6-5 combines with J gene TRBJ2-7; 9 bases match TRBD2. This CDR3 spans 15 amino acids. Germline V CDR1 and CDR2: MNHEY, SVGAGI. The ends lost 6 bases at V and 1 base at J; junction bases unmatched: 7. CDR3 protein: CASSPGAGGSYEQYF. The CDR3 DNA is TGTGCCAGCAGCCCCGGGGCGGGAGGGTCCTACGAGCAGTACTTC.

DNA for the CDR3: TGTGCCATCAGTGAAAGCGGGAGTAGCTACGAGCAGTACTTC. Encoded protein: CAISESGSSYEQYF. V and J are TRBV10-3 and TRBJ2-7; 8 nucleotides align to TRBD2. V trimming: 3 bases; J trimming: 3 bases; junction bases outside the gene matches: 4. The CDR3 consists of 14 residues. Germline-derived CDR1 and CDR2 are ENHRY and SYGVKD.

The chain carries TRBV20-1 and TRBJ2-1; the D gene is possibly TRBD2 (6 bases). The germline V gene encodes CDR1 DFQATT and CDR2 SNEGSKA (reference sequence). V lost 8 bases, J lost 6 bases, and 8 bases lay in between. The CDR3 has 10 amino acids. The chain's CDR3 is CSREVNEQFF. In nucleotides, the CDR3 is TGCAGTAGGGAGGTCAATGAGCAGTTCTTC.

This CDR3 is CASSRGGTEAFF. The CDR3 nucleotides are TGTGCCAGCAGCCGGGGGGGCACTGAAGCTTTCTTT. The genes are TRBV7-9 and TRBJ1-1; TRBD1 is a possible D gene (5 bases). Trimming removed 5 bases at V and 4 bases at J, with 8 bases between. In germline, CDR1 is SEHNR, CDR2 FQNEAQ (reference sequence). This CDR3 has 12 amino acids.

V usage is TRBV6-6 and J usage is TRBJ2-7, with D tentatively TRBD1 (5 bases). The CDR3 extends over 13 amino acids. The germline CDR1 and CDR2 sequences are MNHNY and SVGAGI (reference sequence). The germline V and J ends were trimmed by 7 bases and 7 bases, with 17 bases remaining between them. CDR3 coding DNA: TGTGCCAGCACAAGGGGTAGGTTAGGGGAGCAGTACTTC. Its protein is CASTRGRLGEQYF.

This clone appeared a few times. The chain employs TRBV19 and TRBJ2-1; 10 bases map to TRBD2. Germline-derived CDR1 and CDR2 are LNHDA and SQIVND (reference sequence). There are 13 residues in the CDR3. V shed 7 bases and J 9 bases; nucleotides not matched to a gene: 6. The DNA for the CDR3 is TGTGCCAGTAAAAGAGCTAGCGGGGGTGAGCAGTTCTTC. This gives the protein CASKRASGGEQFF.

This chain uses TRBV7-9 with TRBJ2-1, with 10 bases that match TRBD2. CDR1 is SEHNR, CDR2 FQNEAQ, per germline (reference sequence). V shed 7 bases, J shed 0 bases, and the junction held 15 bases outside the gene matches. The CDR3 length is 19 residues. The CDR3 reads CASNQPLLAGNSSYNEQFF. CDR3 sequence (DNA): TGTGCCAGCAACCAGCCGTTACTAGCGGGAAATAGCTCCTACAATGAGCAGTTCTTC.

This rearrangement joins TRBV14 to TRBJ2-1; the match to TRBD2 covers 9 bases. CDR1 SGHDN and CDR2 FVKESK come from the germline V gene. CDR3 size: 16 residues. V was clipped by 0 bases and J by 5 bases; unmatched bases: 5. CDR3 in DNA: TGTGCCAGCAGCCAAGAAGGGCGGGAGGGGCACAATGAGCAGTTCTTC. This gives the protein CASSQEGREGHNEQFF.

The chain employs TRBV7-4 and TRBJ2-1; the match to TRBD2 covers 14 bases. After removal of 6 bases from V and 3 bases from J, the junction contained 16 bases not matched to a gene. The CDR3 is 20 amino acids. Germline V gene data show CDR1 as SGHVT and CDR2 as SQSDAQ. CDR3: CASRSPLRGLAGELYNEQFF. The CDR3 DNA sequence: TGTGCCAGCAGGTCCCCTCTTCGGGGACTAGCGGGAGAGCTCTACAATGAGCAGTTCTTC.